These 23 T cell receptor beta chains share one sample of origin, sequenced in a study of blood T cell repertoires in COVID-19. The method was immunoSEQ multiplex PCR; TCRdb's version includes in-frame clones alone and lacks a portion of them. The data show about 170,000 clones, with roughly four fifths seen just once and about 11% held by the top ten. Sequencing input: peripheral blood. These receptors originate from a man between 65 and 85 years old with active or convalescent COVID-19.

V gene TRBV7-9 combines with J gene TRBJ1-5, with 7 bases identical to TRBD1. The CDR3 contains 14 residues. The V gene's germline CDR1 is SEHNR and CDR2 FQNEAQ (reference sequence). V lost 6 bases to trimming and J lost 1 base; unmatched junction nucleotides: 3. CDR3 protein: CASSSDRSNQPQHF. CDR3 bases: TGTGCCAGCAGTTCGGACAGGAGCAATCAGCCCCAGCATTTT.

This chain links TRBV6-5 with TRBJ1-4; D not resolved. CDR1 and CDR2 (germline): MNHEY, SVGAGI. V lost 10 bases and J lost 7, with 7 bases in between. There are 10 residues in the CDR3. CDR3 amino acids: CATRGEKLFF. The DNA for the CDR3 is TGTGCCACCCGGGGTGAAAAACTGTTTTTT.

This clone was seen a single time. The V call is TRBV6-5, the J call TRBJ2-3; D perhaps matches TRBD1 (6 bases). Germline assignment: CDR1 MNHEY and CDR2 SVGAGI. The CDR3 runs 15 residues. Trimming removed 6 bases at V and 1 base at J, with 14 bases between. The CDR3 reads CASSHPRQGTDTQYF. The CDR3 DNA follows: TGTGCCAGCAGCCATCCTCGACAGGGCACAGATACGCAGTATTTT.

This clone showed up just once. This sequence joins TRBV9 and TRBJ1-1; D gene ambiguous. The CDR3 totals 14 residues. CDR1 and CDR2 (germline): SGDLS, YYNGEE. The V gene lost 4 bases and the J gene lost 1 base, with 11 bases spanning the gap. CDR3 coding DNA: TGTGCCAGCAGCACCCGAGGCGGGAACACTGAAGCTTTCTTT. Translating it yields CASSTRGGNTEAFF.

The J gene is TRBJ2-3, the V gene TRBV7-7; 8 bases agree with TRBD2. The CDR3 sequence is 15 residues long. The germline V gene encodes CDR1 SSHAT and CDR2 FNYEAQ (reference sequence). After removal of 2 bases from V and 4 bases from J, the junction contained 5 bases not matched to a gene. In nucleotides, the CDR3 is TGTGCCAGCAGCTTACTAGCGGGCAAGGCAGATACGCAGTATTTT. It yields the protein CASSLLAGKADTQYF.

The table lists this clone with a few counts. This chain's CDR3 is CASTRGGSAGELFF. CDR3 sequence (DNA): TGTGCCTCCACCCGAGGCGGTTCGGCCGGGGAGCTGTTTTTT. The chain is built from TRBV30 and TRBJ2-2; D is undetermined. The CDR3 consists of 14 residues. CDR1 and CDR2 (germline): GTSNPN, SVGIG (reference sequence). Trimming took 7 bases from V and 6 from J, leaving 18 bases between them.

This chain links TRBV24-1 with TRBJ2-5, with TRBD2 matching 15 bases. Germline V gene data show CDR1 as KGHDR and CDR2 as SFDVKD. V dropped 7 bases and J dropped 4; count of bases not matched to a gene: 9. The CDR3 sequence is 17 residues long. This CDR3 reads CATSPRTSGREGETQYF. CDR3 DNA sequence: TGTGCCACCAGCCCGAGGACTAGCGGGAGGGAAGGAGAGACCCAGTACTTC.

A single count supports this clone. The chain links TRBV5-8 to TRBJ1-6, with D tentatively TRBD1 (6 bases). Germline V gene data show CDR1 as SGHTS and CDR2 as YDEGEE. Trimming left V 4 bases short and J 13 bases short, with 15 bases between. The CDR3 loop spans 13 amino acids. CDR3: CASSLKQGMPLHF. In DNA, the CDR3 is TGTGCCAGCAGCCTCAAACAGGGCATGCCCCTCCACTTT. The full variable domain, in which reference TRBV5-8 and TRBJ1-6 provide the parts outside the CDR3, is EAGVTQSPTHLIKTRGQQATLRCSPISGHTSVYWYQQALGLGLQFLLWYDEGEERNRGNFPPRFSGRQFPNYSSELNVNALELEDSALYLCASSLKQGMPLHFGNGTRLTVT.

This chain links TRBV9 with TRBJ2-3; D might be TRBD2 (6 bases). Germline V gives CDR1 SGDLS, CDR2 YYNGEE. The CDR3 covers 14 residues. V lost 3 bases and J lost 2, with 10 bases in between. In DNA form, the CDR3 reads TGTGCCAGCAGCGCCACTAGCCCCACAGATACGCAGTATTTT. Residues: CASSATSPTDTQYF.

This clone was counted once. V is TRBV18 and J is TRBJ2-5; D is possibly TRBD2 (5 bases). Germline values: CDR1 KGHSH, CDR2 LQKENI. The germline V and J ends were trimmed by 2 bases and 2 bases, with 6 bases remaining between them. This CDR3 spans 13 amino acids. The CDR3 reads CASSPTGQETQYF. In nucleotides, the CDR3 is TGTGCCAGCTCACCAACGGGGCAAGAGACCCAGTACTTC.

The chain couples TRBV12-3 or TRBV12-4 to TRBJ1-5; D is possibly TRBD1 (6 bases). The V and J ends lost 5 bases and 6 bases respectively, with 11 bases between them. The CDR3 extends over 13 amino acids. This CDR3 is CASSTGLSQPQHF. Written as DNA, the CDR3 is TGTGCCAGCAGTACAGGGTTGAGTCAGCCCCAGCATTTT.

The chain joins TRBV6-4 to TRBJ1-5; D remains unclear. This CDR3 region has 15 residues. V shed 5 bases and J shed 6 bases, with 17 bases lying between them. Germline CDR1 and CDR2: MRHNA and SNTAGT. CDR3 protein: CASSPPPVLSQPQHF. The CDR3 DNA reads TGTGCCAGCAGTCCCCCCCCGGTGCTGAGTCAGCCCCAGCATTTT.

The CDR3 DNA follows: TGTGCCAGCAGCAACAGGGATAGCTCCTACAATGAGCAGTTCTTC. Protein sequence: CASSNRDSSYNEQFF. The chain uses TRBV7-3 and TRBJ2-1, with D tentatively TRBD1 (6 bases). CDR1 is SGHTA and CDR2 is FQGTGA in the germline V gene. V lost 5 bases to trimming and J lost 0 bases, with 11 bases between them. The CDR3 is 15 amino acids.

This rearrangement joins TRBV7-2 to TRBJ1-1; tentative D call: TRBD1 (6 bases). Trimming removed 4 bases from V and 2 bases from J, with 11 bases in between. Germline V gene lookup returns CDR1 SGHTA and CDR2 FQGNSA. The CDR3 consists of 14 residues. CDR3 sequence: CASSSSGVNTEAFF. The CDR3 DNA reads TGTGCCAGCAGCTCCTCAGGGGTAAACACTGAAGCTTTCTTT.

The CDR3 loop is CASSPPRGGLNTEAFF. In nucleotides, the CDR3 is TGTGCCAGCAGCCCCCCCCGTGGAGGACTGAACACTGAAGCTTTCTTT. The chain has TRBV7-8 and TRBJ1-1; D gene uncertain. Trimming cost V 5 bases and J 0 bases, with 16 bases left between them. This CDR3 region has 16 residues. Germline V lookup: CDR1 SGHVS, CDR2 FQNEAQ. Combining the CDR3 with reference TRBV7-8 and TRBJ1-1 gives the whole variable domain GAGVSQSPRYKVAKRGQDVALRCDPISGHVSLFWYQQALGQGPEFLTYFQNEAQLDKSGLPSDRFFAERPEGSVSTLKIQRTQQEDSAVYLCASSPPRGGLNTEAFFGQGTRLTVV.

This chain uses TRBV2 with TRBJ1-1; TRBD1 aligns across 7 bases. The CDR3 is 14 amino acids. CDR1 SNHLY and CDR2 FYNNEI come from the germline V gene. The V gene end was trimmed by 6 bases and the J gene end by 0 bases; junction bases not matched to a gene: 4. The CDR3 DNA is TGTGCCAGCAGCAGGGGGGATTTGAACACTGAAGCTTTCTTT. Protein product: CASSRGDLNTEAFF.

This clone has only one observation. The chain employs TRBV28 and TRBJ1-2, with TRBD1 identical over 7 bases. The CDR3 loop spans 13 amino acids. Germline CDR1 and CDR2: MDHEN and SYDVKM. V shed 5 bases, J shed 8 bases, and the junction held 8 bases outside the gene matches. The CDR3 DNA sequence: TGTGCCAGCAGTCAAAGACAGGGAAGGGGCTACACCTTC. Translating it yields CASSQRQGRGYTF.

V gene TRBV6-6 combines with J gene TRBJ2-1; tentative D call: TRBD1 (6 bases). The CDR3 extends over 13 amino acids. Trimming cost V 2 bases and J 7 bases, with 9 bases left between them. The germline V gene has CDR1 MNHNY and CDR2 SVGAGI (reference sequence). CDR3 DNA sequence: TGTGCCAGCAGTTACGACAGGAGGAATGAGCAGTTCTTC. Translating gives CASSYDRRNEQFF.

The chain carries TRBV5-5 and TRBJ2-1; tentatively, D is TRBD1 (6 bases). CDR1 is SGHKS, CDR2 YYEKEE, per germline (reference sequence). This CDR3 spans 15 amino acids. V was shortened by 2 bases and J by 4 bases, with 13 bases between the two germline ends. CDR3 bases: TGTGCCAGCAGCTTAAGACAGGCGCTTTACAATGAGCAGTTCTTC. It yields the protein CASSLRQALYNEQFF.

The J gene is TRBJ1-1, the V gene TRBV5-1; possible D gene TRBD1, 5 bases. The V end lost 0 bases, the J end lost 6 bases, and 15 bases lay between the germline ends. CDR3 length: 15 amino acids. Germline V gene data show CDR1 as SGHRS and CDR2 as YFSETQ. The CDR3 protein is CASSLVAREGSEAFF. CDR3 nucleotides: TGCGCCAGCAGCTTGGTTGCCAGGGAAGGATCTGAAGCTTTCTTT.

This clone has a count of ten or more. The chain carries TRBV5-1 and TRBJ2-5, with 13 bases fitting TRBD2. CDR3 length: 14 residues. The V segment lost 7 bases and the J segment 5 bases; nucleotides outside the gene matches: 5. CDR1 and CDR2 (germline): SGHRS, YFSETQ. Here the CDR3 reads CASATSGGLETQYF. CDR3 in DNA: TGCGCCAGCGCGACTAGCGGGGGGCTGGAGACCCAGTACTTC.

In nucleotides, the CDR3 is TGTGCCAGCAGCGCGCCCGGGGTGGGTGGGGTAAATACGCAGTATTTT. Its protein product is CASSAPGVGGVNTQYF. The chain has TRBV7-3 and TRBJ2-3, with D possibly being TRBD2 (5 bases). In germline, CDR1 is SGHTA, CDR2 FQGTGA. The germline V and J ends were trimmed by 5 bases and 7 bases, with 22 bases remaining between them. The CDR3 totals 16 residues.

Here the CDR3 reads CASSVAPGQLSYEQYF. CDR3 coding DNA: TGTGCCAGCAGCGTAGCCCCGGGACAGCTCAGCTACGAGCAGTACTTC. The J gene is TRBJ2-7, the V gene TRBV9, with TRBD1 matching 7 bases. With V trimmed by 0 bases and J by 3 bases, 9 bases remained unmatched. Germline V lookup: CDR1 SGDLS, CDR2 YYNGEE. The CDR3 is 16 amino acids.